Listed below are T cell receptor beta chains from one sample, sequenced in a study of regulatory T cells in long-lasting Graves disease. TCRdb redid the calling of the multiplex PCR reads with MiXCR, one entry per CDR3 protein. Of 250,000 to 300,000 distinct CDR3 sequences in the sample, roughly 21% were seen once. This specimen consisted of peripheral blood mononuclear cells (PBMCs), obtained when the disease was refractory, from a patient treated with antithyroid drugs. The receptors originated from a female donor with Graves disease. CDR3s include the opening cysteine and the closing phenylalanine or tryptophan. D genes are given only for firm matches. Rows may omit the clone size; those that give it use once, few, many or a size class.

v_call,d_call,j_call,clone_size,cdr3_aa,cdr3_nt
TRBV20-1,.,TRBJ2-7,many,CSAFDPTSGRAYEQYF,TGCAGTGCCTTCGATCCCACCAGCGGGCGAGCCTACGAGCAGTACTTC
TRBV20-1,.,TRBJ2-7,.,CSARGTANLNREQYF,TGCAGTGCTAGAGGGACGGCGAATCTAAACCGCGAGCAGTACTTC
TRBV30,.,TRBJ1-1,many,CAWSVGSVPEAFF,TGTGCCTGGAGTGTTGGGTCGGTCCCTGAAGCTTTCTTT
TRBV10-2,TRBD1,TRBJ2-7,few,CASGTGIYEQYF,TGCGCCAGCGGGACAGGGATCTACGAGCAGTACTTC
TRBV20-1,.,TRBJ1-6,.,CSASGLVTSPLHF,TGCAGTGCTAGCGGGCTCGTTACCTCACCCCTCCACTTT
TRBV6-2/TRBV6-3,TRBD2,TRBJ2-7,few,CASGGETYEQYF,TGTGCCAGCGGGGGGGAGACCTACGAGCAGTACTTC
TRBV28,.,TRBJ1-5,.,CASSKWEPQHF,TGTGCCAGCAGTAAGTGGGAGCCCCAGCATTTT
TRBV28,.,TRBJ2-5,many,CASSSVGLASEQTQYF,TGTGCCAGCAGTTCGGTCGGGTTAGCTAGCGAACAGACCCAGTACTTC
TRBV20-1,.,TRBJ2-7,many,CSARDDSRLGEQYF,TGCAGTGCTAGAGATGACAGCCGCTTAGGCGAGCAGTACTTC
TRBV7-2,TRBD1,TRBJ1-2,many,CASSLEGQGDGYTF,TGTGCCAGCAGCTTGGAAGGACAGGGGGACGGCTACACCTTC
TRBV11-2,.,TRBJ1-2,many,CASSPQAPAGYGYTF,TGTGCCAGCAGCCCACAGGCCCCAGCAGGCTATGGCTACACCTTC
TRBV7-2,TRBD2,TRBJ2-1,.,CTSSSTSGSSYNEQFF,TGTACCAGCAGCTCGACTAGCGGGAGCTCCTACAATGAGCAGTTCTTC
TRBV10-3,.,TRBJ2-5,many,CAISRDTWETQYF,TGTGCCATCAGTCGGGACACTTGGGAGACCCAGTACTTC
TRBV9,TRBD2,TRBJ2-7,.,CARAGLYSYEQYF,TGTGCCAGAGCGGGACTCTATTCCTACGAGCAGTACTTC
TRBV29-1,.,TRBJ2-5,.,CSGSGALETQYF,TGCAGCGGATCTGGGGCCTTAGAGACCCAGTACTTC
TRBV18,TRBD1,TRBJ1-1,.,CASSPGQDRVVAFF,TGTGCCAGCTCACCGGGTCAGGACAGGGTTGTGGCTTTCTTT
TRBV9,TRBD2,TRBJ2-5,.,CASSVAGLAGGLYQETQYF,TGTGCCAGCAGCGTAGCTGGACTAGCGGGAGGGCTGTACCAAGAGACCCAGTACTTC
TRBV11-2,TRBD2,TRBJ2-1,.,CASSDLAGIYNEQFF,TGTGCCAGCAGCGACCTAGCGGGGATCTACAATGAGCAGTTCTTC
TRBV18,TRBD2,TRBJ2-5,.,CASSPLAGALQETQYF,TGTGCCAGCTCACCTTTGGCGGGAGCTCTCCAAGAGACCCAGTACTTC
TRBV7-2,.,TRBJ2-7,.,CASSLDRVGGTYEQYF,TGTGCCAGCAGCCTAGACAGGGTTGGGGGGACCTACGAGCAGTACTTC
TRBV19,TRBD2,TRBJ2-1,.,CASSKSSGRAYNEQFF,TGTGCCAGTAGTAAATCTAGCGGGAGGGCCTACAATGAGCAGTTCTTC
TRBV6-1,TRBD1,TRBJ2-1,once,CASSERTGTNEQFF,TGTGCCAGCAGTGAAAGGACAGGCACCAATGAGCAGTTCTTC
TRBV5-1,TRBD1,TRBJ2-5,.,CASSERTGSETQYF,TGCGCCAGCAGCGAAAGGACAGGGAGCGAGACCCAGTACTTC
TRBV7-2,TRBD1,TRBJ2-6,many,CASSLDPGQGSGANVLTF,TGTGCCAGCAGCTTAGACCCGGGACAGGGATCTGGGGCCAACGTCCTGACTTTC
TRBV9,TRBD1,TRBJ1-1,few,CASSVGGPGQSEAFF,TGTGCCAGCAGCGTAGGGGGGCCGGGACAGTCTGAAGCTTTCTTT
TRBV11-2,.,TRBJ2-2,once,CASRFRGGTGELFF,TGTGCCAGCAGATTTCGGGGTGGCACCGGGGAGCTGTTTTTT
TRBV5-1,TRBD2,TRBJ2-5,few,CASSLVLAGGTFGTQYF,TGCGCCAGCAGCTTGGTACTAGCGGGAGGAACTTTCGGGACCCAGTACTTC
TRBV5-1,TRBD2,TRBJ2-1,few,CASAGTSGINEQFF,TGCGCCAGCGCCGGAACTAGCGGGATCAATGAGCAGTTCTTC
TRBV28,.,TRBJ2-3,.,CASSLDYRGFTDTQYF,TGTGCCAGCAGCCTAGATTACCGAGGGTTCACAGATACGCAGTATTTT
TRBV2,.,TRBJ1-5,many,CASSDNSGGNQPQHF,TGTGCCAGCAGTGATAATTCGGGCGGCAATCAGCCCCAGCATTTT
TRBV27,.,TRBJ2-5,.,CASRELGKTQYF,TGTGCCAGCAGGGAGTTGGGAAAGACCCAGTACTTC